The text below deals with one TCR beta chain. Germline V gene lookup returns CDR1 SGHNT and CDR2 YYREEE (reference sequence). V lost 2 bases to trimming and J lost 5 bases; unmatched junction nucleotides: 3. The CDR3 runs to 14 residues. This specimen belongs to a study of blood T cell repertoires in COVID-19. The wider study: Whether acute or convalescent, the COVID-19 samples came from the United States, Italy and Spain. Nucleic acid was either cDNA or gDNA, and it came from T cells, B-cell-depleted T cells, or PBMCs.

Seattle patients were enrolled while actively infected and followed longitudinally. Per the original data handling: Amplification with reference gene primers provided the estimates of nucleated cell counts. The assay was immunoSEQ multiplex PCR, and TCRdb's table has in-frame clones only and misses some. D and trimming were read from the DNA, whereas the V and J calls and clone size are those reported in that table. Among about 160,000 clones listed, 92% were seen once. The sequence was obtained from a man younger than 45 with COVID-19, enrolled during active disease. The specimen was peripheral blood. The chain has TRBV5-4 and TRBJ2-1; TRBD2 aligns across 8 bases. As DNA, the CDR3 is TGTGCCAGCAGCTTTTTCGGGGGGGACAATGAGCAGTTCTTC. As protein: CASSFFGGDNEQFF.